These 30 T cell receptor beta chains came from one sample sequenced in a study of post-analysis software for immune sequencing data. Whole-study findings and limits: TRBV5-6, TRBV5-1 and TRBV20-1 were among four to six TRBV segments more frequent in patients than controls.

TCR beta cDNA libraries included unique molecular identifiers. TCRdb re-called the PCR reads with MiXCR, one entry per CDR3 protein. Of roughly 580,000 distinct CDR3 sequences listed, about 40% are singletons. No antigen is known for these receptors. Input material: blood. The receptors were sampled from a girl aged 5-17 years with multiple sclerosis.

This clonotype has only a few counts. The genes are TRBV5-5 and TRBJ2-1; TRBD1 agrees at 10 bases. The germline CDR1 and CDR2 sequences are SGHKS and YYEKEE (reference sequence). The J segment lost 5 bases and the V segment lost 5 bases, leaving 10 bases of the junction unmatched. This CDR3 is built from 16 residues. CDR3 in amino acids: CASRSRDRGFHNEQFF. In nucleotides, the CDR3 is TGTGCCAGCAGATCCCGGGACAGGGGATTCCACAATGAGCAGTTCTTC.

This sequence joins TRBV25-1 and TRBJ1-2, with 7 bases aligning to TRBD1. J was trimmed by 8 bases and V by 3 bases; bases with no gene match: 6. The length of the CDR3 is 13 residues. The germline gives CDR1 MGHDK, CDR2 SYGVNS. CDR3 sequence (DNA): TGTGCCAGCAGTGACCATACAGGGGCCGGCTACACCTTC. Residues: CASSDHTGAGYTF.

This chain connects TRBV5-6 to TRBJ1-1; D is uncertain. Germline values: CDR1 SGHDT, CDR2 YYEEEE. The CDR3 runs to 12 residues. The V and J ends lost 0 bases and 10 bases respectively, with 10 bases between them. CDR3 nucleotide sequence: TGTGCCAGCAGCTTGGCAGCAGGCGGAGCTTTCTTT. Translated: CASSLAAGGAFF.

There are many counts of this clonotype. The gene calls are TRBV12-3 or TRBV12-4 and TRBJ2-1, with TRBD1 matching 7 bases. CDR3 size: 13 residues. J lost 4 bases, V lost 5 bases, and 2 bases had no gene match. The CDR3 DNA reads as TGTGCCAGCAGTCGGGACAGATACAATGAGCAGTTCTTC. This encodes CASSRDRYNEQFF.

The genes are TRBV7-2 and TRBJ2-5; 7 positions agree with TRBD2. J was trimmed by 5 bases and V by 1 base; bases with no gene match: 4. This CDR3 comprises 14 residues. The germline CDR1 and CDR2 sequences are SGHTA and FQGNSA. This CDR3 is CASSLGSGLETQYF. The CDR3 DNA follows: TGTGCCAGCAGCTTAGGTAGCGGGCTGGAGACCCAGTACTTC.

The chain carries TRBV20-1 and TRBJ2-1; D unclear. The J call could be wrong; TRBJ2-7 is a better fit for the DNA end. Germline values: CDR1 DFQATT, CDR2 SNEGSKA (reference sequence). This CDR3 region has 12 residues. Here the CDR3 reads CSASRTYNEQYF. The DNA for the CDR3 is TGCAGTGCTAGTCGAACCTACAATGAGCAGTACTTC.

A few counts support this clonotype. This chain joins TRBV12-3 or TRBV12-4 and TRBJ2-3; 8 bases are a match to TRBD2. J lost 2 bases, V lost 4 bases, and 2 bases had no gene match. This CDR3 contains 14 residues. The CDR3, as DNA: TGTGCCAGCAGTTCACTAGCGGACACAGATACGCAGTATTTT. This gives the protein CASSSLADTDTQYF.

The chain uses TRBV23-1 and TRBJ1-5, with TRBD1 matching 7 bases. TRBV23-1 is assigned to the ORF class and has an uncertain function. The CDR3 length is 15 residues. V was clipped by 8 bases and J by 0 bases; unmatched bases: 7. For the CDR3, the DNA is TGCGCCAGCCCCCATACAGGGGATAGCAATCAGCCCCAGCATTTT. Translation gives CASPHTGDSNQPQHF.

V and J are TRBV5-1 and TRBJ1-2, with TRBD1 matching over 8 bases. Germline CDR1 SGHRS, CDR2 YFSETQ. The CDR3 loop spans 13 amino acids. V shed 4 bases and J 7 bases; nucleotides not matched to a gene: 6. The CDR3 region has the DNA TGCGCCAGCAGCGTAGGACAGGGCGGTGGCTACACCTTC. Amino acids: CASSVGQGGGYTF.

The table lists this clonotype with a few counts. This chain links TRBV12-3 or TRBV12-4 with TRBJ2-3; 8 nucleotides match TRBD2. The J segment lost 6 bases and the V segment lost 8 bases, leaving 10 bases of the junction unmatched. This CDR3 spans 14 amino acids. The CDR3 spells CASDLAGTRDTQYF. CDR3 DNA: TGTGCCAGCGACCTTGCCGGGACTAGGGATACGCAGTATTTT.

CDR3 bases: TGTGCCACTTGCCCGGGACAGACCTACGAGCAGTACTTC. Amino acids: CATCPGQTYEQYF. This rearrangement joins TRBV10-3 to TRBJ2-7; 7 bases fit TRBD1. This CDR3 has 13 residues. From germline, CDR1 is ENHRY and CDR2 SYGVKD. Trimming at V came to 10 bases and at J to 2 bases, leaving 8 bases not matched to a gene.

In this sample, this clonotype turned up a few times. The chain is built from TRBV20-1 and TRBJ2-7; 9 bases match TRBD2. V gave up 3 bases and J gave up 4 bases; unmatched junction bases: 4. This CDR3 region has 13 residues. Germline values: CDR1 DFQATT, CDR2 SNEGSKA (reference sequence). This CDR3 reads CSARSGGKYEQYF. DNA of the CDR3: TGCAGTGCTAGGAGCGGGGGGAAGTACGAGCAGTACTTC.

In nucleotides, the CDR3 is TGTGCCAGCAGTTCGAACGAGGGGAGCGGGACAAAACGGGAGCAGTACTTC. This sequence encodes CASSSNEGSGTKREQYF. The rearrangement uses TRBV6-5 and TRBJ2-5; weak D call: TRBD2 (7 bases). The CDR3 is 17 residues long. The germline V and J ends were trimmed by 4 bases and 11 bases, with 29 bases remaining between them. CDR1 is MNHEY and CDR2 is SVGAGI in the germline V gene.

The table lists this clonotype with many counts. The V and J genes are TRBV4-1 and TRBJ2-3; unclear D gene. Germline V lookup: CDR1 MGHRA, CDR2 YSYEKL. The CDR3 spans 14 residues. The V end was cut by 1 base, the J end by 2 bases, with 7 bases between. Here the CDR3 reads CASSQGTLTDTQYF. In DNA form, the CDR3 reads TGCGCCAGCAGCCAAGGGACCCTCACAGATACGCAGTATTTT.

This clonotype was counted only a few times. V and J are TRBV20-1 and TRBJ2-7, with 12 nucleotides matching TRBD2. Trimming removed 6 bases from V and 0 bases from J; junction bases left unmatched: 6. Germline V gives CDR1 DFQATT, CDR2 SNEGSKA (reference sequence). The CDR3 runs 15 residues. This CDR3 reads CSATKLAGGSYEQYF. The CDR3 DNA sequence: TGCAGTGCGACCAAACTAGCGGGGGGCTCCTACGAGCAGTACTTC.

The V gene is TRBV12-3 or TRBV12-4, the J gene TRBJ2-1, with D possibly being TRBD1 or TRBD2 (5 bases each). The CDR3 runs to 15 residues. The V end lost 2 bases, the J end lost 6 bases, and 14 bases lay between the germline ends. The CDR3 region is CASSLPPGPLNEQFF. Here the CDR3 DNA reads TGTGCCAGCAGTTTACCTCCGGGGCCTCTCAATGAGCAGTTCTTC.

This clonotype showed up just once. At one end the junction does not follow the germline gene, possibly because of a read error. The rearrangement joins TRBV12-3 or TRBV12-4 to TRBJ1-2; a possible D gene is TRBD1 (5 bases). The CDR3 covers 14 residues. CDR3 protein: CVSSPPRGGEGYTF. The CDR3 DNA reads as TGTGTCAGCAGCCCCCCCCGGGGGGGAGAGGGCTACACCTTC.

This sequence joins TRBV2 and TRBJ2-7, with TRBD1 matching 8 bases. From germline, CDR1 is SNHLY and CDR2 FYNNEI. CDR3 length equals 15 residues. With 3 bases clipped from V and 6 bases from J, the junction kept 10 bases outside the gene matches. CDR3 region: CASSDLGQGAIEQYF. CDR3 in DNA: TGTGCCAGCAGTGATCTAGGCCAGGGGGCGATCGAGCAGTACTTC.

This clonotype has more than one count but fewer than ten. The CDR3 sequence is CASSFPGQGDTEAFF. CDR3 DNA: TGTGCCAGCAGCTTTCCGGGACAGGGGGACACTGAAGCTTTCTTT. This chain connects TRBV7-9 to TRBJ1-1; 11 bases line up with TRBD1. Germline assignment: CDR1 SEHNR and CDR2 FQNEAQ (reference sequence). This CDR3 contains 15 residues. V gave up 3 bases and J gave up 3 bases; unmatched junction bases: 3.

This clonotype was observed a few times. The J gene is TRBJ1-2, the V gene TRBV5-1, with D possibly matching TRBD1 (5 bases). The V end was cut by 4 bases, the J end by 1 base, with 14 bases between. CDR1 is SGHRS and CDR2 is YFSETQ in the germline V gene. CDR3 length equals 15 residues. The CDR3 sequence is CASSLGQGNNYGYTF. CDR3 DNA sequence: TGCGCCAGCAGCCTCGGGCAGGGAAATAACTATGGCTACACCTTC.

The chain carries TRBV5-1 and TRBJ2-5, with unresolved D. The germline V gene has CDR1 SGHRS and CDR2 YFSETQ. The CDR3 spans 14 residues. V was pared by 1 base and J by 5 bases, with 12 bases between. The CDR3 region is CASSLSEAGETQYF. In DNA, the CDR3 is TGCGCCAGCAGCTTGTCTGAGGCCGGGGAGACCCAGTACTTC. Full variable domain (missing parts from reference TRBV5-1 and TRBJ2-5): KAGVTQTPRYLIKTRGQQVTLSCSPISGHRSVSWYQQTPGQGLQFLFEYFSETQRNKGNFPGRFSGRQFSNSRSEMNVSTLELGDSALYLCASSLSEAGETQYFGPGTRLLVL.

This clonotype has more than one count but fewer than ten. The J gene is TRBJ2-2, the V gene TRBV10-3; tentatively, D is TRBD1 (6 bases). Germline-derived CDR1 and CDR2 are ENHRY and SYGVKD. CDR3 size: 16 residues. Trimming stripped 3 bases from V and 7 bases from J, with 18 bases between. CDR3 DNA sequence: TGTGCCATCAGTGATGGAGAGGGGACAAGGATCGGGGAGCTGTTTTTT. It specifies CAISDGEGTRIGELFF.

In DNA, the CDR3 is TGTGCCAGCAGCCCTACGAGTAGCGGAACCTACGAGCAGTACTTC. It codes for CASSPTSSGTYEQYF. The chain has TRBV7-6 and TRBJ2-4; TRBD2 might be the D (6 bases). The better agreement between TRBJ2-7 and the DNA end casts doubt on the J call. CDR3 size: 15 residues. CDR1 and CDR2 from the germline V gene are SGHVS and FNYEAQ.

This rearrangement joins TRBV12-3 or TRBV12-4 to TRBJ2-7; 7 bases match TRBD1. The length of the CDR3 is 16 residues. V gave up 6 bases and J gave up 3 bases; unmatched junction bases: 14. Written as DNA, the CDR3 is TGTGCCAGCAGCTACATCTTCCGGACAGGCTACTACGAGCAGTACTTC. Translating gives CASSYIFRTGYYEQYF.

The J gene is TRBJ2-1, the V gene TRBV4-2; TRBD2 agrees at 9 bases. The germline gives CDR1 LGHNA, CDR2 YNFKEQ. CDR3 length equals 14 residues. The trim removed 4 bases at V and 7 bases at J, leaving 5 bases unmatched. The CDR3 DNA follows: TGTGCCAGCAGCCGCGGGGGGGCGGGTAATGAGCAGTTCTTC. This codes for CASSRGGAGNEQFF.

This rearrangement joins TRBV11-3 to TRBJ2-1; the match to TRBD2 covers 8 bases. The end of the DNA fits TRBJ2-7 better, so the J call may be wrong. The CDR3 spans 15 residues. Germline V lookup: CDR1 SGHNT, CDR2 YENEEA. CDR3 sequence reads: CASSSLAGAYNEQYF. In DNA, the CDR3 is TGTGCCAGCAGCTCCCTAGCGGGTGCATACAATGAGCAGTACTTC.

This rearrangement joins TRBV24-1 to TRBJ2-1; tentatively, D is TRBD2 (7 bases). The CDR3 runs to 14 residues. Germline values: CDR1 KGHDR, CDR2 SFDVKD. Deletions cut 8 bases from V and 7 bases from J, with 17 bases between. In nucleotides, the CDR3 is TGTGCCACCAAGGGGGGAGGGAGAGAAAATGAGCAGTTCTTC. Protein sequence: CATKGGGRENEQFF.

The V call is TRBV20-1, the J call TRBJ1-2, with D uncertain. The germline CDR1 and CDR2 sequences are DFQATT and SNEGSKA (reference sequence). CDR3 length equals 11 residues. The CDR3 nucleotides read TGCAGGGGGAATACTAACTATGGCTACACCTTC. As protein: CRGNTNYGYTF.

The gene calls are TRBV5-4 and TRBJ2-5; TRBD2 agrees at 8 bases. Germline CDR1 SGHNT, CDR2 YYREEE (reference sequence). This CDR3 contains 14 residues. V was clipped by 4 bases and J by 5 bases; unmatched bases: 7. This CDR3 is CASSAGGARETQYF. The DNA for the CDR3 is TGTGCCAGCAGCGCCGGGGGGGCCCGGGAGACCCAGTACTTC.

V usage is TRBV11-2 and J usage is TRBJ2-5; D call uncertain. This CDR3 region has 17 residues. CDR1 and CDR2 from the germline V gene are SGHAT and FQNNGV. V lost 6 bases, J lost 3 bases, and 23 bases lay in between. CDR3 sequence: CASSLAKWGIGEETQYF. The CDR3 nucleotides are TGTGCCAGCAGTCTCGCAAAGTGGGGAATTGGCGAAGAGACCCAGTACTTC. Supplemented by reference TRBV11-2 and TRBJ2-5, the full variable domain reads EAGVAQSPRYKIIEKRQSVAFWCNPISGHATLYWYQQILGQGPKLLIQFQNNGVVDDSQLPKDRFSAERLKGVDSTLKIQPAKLEDSAVYLCASSLAKWGIGEETQYFGPGTRLLVL.